The entry below describes one T cell receptor (beta chain). As yet, its antigen is unknown. The sample comes from a study of molecular identifiers for immune sequencing clone quantification. Findings of the study overall: Effector cells had over 97% of their molecules in clones above 20 RNA copies, while naive cells had under 1%. Spiked Jurkat TCR RNA equivalent to one cell reportedly surfaced among some 1 million naive cells.

In TCRdb, the PCR reads were re-called with MiXCR into one record per CDR3 protein. The table shows hundreds of thousands of distinct CDR3 sequences, with about 20% occurring only once. Naive CD8 libraries used about 20,000 to 1,000,000 sorted cells and 10%, 30% or 50% RNA. A CD8+CD4-CCR7+CD45RA+ gate was used to sort naive CD8 T cells. This CDR3 is built from 14 residues. The germline CDR1 and CDR2 sequences are SEHNR and FQNEAQ (reference sequence). V lost 0 bases and J 2 bases, leaving 8 bases between the germline ends. This chain uses TRBV7-9 with TRBJ2-7, with D uncertain. The source material was naive CD8+ T cells from blood, with Jurkat cell RNA spiked in. Sample subset: FACS-sorted CD8+CD4-CCR7+CD45RA+ naive T cells. This receptor was identified in a human donor in good health. Some libraries in this study had Jurkat cell RNA spiked in. CDR3 residues: CASSLAARPYEQYF. In DNA form, the CDR3 reads TGTGCCAGCAGCTTAGCGGCCAGACCCTACGAGCAGTACTTC.